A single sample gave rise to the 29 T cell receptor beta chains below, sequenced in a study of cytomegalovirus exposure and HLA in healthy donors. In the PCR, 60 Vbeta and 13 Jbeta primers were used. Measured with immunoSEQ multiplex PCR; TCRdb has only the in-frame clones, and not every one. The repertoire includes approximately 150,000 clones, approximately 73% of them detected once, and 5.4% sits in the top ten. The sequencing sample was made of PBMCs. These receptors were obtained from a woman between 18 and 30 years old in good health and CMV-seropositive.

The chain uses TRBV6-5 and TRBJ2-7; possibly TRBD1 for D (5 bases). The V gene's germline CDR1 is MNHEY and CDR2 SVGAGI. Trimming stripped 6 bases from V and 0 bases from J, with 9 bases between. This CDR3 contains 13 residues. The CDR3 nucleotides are TGTGCCAGCAGACCAGGGAACTCCTACGAGCAGTACTTC. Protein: CASRPGNSYEQYF.

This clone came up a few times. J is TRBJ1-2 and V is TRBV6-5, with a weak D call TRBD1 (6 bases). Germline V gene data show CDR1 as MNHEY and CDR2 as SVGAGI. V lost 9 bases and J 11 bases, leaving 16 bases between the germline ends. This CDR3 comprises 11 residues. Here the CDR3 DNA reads TGTGCCAGTAGACAGGCTGGCGGTTACACCTTC. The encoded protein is CASRQAGGYTF.

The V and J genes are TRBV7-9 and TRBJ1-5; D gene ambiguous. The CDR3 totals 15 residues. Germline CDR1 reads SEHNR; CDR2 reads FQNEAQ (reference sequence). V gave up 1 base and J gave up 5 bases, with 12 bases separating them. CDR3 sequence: CASSLDSRGDQPQHF. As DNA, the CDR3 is TGTGCCAGCAGCTTAGATAGCCGCGGGGATCAGCCCCAGCATTTT.

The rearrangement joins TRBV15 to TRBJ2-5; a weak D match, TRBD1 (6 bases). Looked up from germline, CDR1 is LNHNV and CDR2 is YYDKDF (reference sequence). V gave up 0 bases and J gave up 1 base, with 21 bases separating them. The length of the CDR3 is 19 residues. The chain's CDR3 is CATSREGDKNGRSQETQYF. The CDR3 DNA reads TGTGCCACCAGCAGAGAAGGGGACAAGAACGGACGATCCCAAGAGACCCAGTACTTC. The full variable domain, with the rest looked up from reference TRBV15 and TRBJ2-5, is DAMVIQNPRYQVTQFGKPVTLSCSQTLNHNVMYWYQQKSSQAPKLLFHYYDKDFNNEADTPDNFQSRRPNTSFCFLDIRSPGLGDTAMYLCATSREGDKNGRSQETQYFGPGTRLLVL.

The CDR3 nucleotides are TGTGCCAGCAGCTTGGAACAAGGGACAGGGTTAACTAATGAAAAACTGTTTTTT. Amino acid sequence: CASSLEQGTGLTNEKLFF. This chain joins TRBV5-6 and TRBJ1-4; TRBD1 agrees at 9 bases. Germline CDR1 reads SGHDT; CDR2 reads YYEEEE. With V trimmed by 0 bases and J by 1 base, 7 bases remained unmatched. This CDR3 is 18 amino acids long.

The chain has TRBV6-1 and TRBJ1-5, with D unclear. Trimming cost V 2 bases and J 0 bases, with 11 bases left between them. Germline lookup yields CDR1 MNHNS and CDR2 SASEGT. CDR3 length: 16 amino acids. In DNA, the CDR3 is TGTGCCAGCAGTGAAAGAGTCGCATTTAGCAATCAGCCCCAGCATTTT. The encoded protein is CASSERVAFSNQPQHF.

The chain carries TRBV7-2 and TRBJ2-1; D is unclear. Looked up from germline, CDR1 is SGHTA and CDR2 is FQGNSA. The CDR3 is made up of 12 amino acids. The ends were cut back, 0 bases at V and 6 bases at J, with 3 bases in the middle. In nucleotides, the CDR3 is TGTGCCAGCAGCTTAGCCAGCAATGAGCAGTTCTTC. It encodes CASSLASNEQFF.

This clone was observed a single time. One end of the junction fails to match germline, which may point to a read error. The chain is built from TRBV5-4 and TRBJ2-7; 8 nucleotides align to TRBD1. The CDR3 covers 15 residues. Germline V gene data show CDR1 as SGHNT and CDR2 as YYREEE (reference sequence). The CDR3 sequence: CASSLGGQVSYEQYF. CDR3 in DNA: TGTGCCAGCAGTTTGGGGGGACAGGTCTCCTACGAGCAGTACTTC. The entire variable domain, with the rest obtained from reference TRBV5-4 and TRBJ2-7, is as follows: ETGVTQSPTHLIKTRGQQVTLRCSSQSGHNTVSWYQQALGQGPQFIFQYYREEENGRGNFPPRFSGLQFPNYSSELNVNALELDDSALYLCASSLGGQVSYEQYFGPGTRLTVT.

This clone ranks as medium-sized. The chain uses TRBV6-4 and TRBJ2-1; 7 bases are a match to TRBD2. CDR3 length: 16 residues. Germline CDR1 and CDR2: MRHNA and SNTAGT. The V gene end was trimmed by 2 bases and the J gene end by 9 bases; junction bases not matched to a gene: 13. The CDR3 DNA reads TGTGCCAGCAGTGACCGCCCCGGAGGGGAGGGTGGTGAGCAGTTCTTC. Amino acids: CASSDRPGGEGGEQFF.

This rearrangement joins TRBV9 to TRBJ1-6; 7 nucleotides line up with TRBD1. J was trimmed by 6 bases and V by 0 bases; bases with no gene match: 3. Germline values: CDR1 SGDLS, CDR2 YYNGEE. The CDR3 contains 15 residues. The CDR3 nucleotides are TGTGCCAGCAGCGTAGGGGACAGCCTTAATTCACCCCTCCACTTT. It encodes CASSVGDSLNSPLHF.

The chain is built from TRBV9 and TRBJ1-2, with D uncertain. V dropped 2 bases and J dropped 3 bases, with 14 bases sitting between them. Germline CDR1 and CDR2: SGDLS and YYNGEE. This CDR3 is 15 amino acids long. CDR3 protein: CASSVTHELDYGYTF. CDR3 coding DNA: TGTGCCAGCAGCGTCACCCACGAGTTGGACTATGGCTACACCTTC.

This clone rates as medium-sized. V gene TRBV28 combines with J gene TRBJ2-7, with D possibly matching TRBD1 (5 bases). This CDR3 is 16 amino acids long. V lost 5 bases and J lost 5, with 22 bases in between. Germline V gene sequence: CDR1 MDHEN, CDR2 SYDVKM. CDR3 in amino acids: CASSTDSQALSDEQYF. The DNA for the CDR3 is TGTGCCAGCAGTACAGACAGCCAGGCCCTCTCGGACGAGCAGTACTTC.

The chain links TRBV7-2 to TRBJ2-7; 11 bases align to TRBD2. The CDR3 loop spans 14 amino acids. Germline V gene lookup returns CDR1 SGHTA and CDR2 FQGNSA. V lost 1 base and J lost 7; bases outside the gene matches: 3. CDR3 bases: TGTGCCAGCAGCTTAGTAGCGGGGGGGCTTGAGCAGTACTTC. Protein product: CASSLVAGGLEQYF.

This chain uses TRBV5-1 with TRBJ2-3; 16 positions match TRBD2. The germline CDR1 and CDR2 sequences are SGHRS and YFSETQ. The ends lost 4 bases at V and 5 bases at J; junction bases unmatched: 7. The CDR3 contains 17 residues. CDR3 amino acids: CASSMGLAGGQGDTQYF. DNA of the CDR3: TGCGCCAGCAGCATGGGACTAGCGGGGGGGCAGGGAGATACGCAGTATTTT.

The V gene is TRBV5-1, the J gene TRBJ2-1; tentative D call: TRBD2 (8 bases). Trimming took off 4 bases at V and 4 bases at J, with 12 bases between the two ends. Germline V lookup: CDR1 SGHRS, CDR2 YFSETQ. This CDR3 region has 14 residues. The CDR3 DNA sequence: TGCGCCAGCAGCCGGGGGGGACAGTACAATGAGCAGTTCTTC. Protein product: CASSRGGQYNEQFF.

The CDR3 protein is CASRPTGQGPTYEQYF. In nucleotides, the CDR3 is TGTGCCAGCAGACCAACCGGACAGGGGCCAACCTACGAGCAGTACTTC. The gene calls are TRBV2 and TRBJ2-7; 9 bases map to TRBD1. The CDR3 has 16 residues. V lost 6 bases, J lost 2 bases, and 11 bases stayed unmatched. Germline loops: CDR1 SNHLY, CDR2 FYNNEI.

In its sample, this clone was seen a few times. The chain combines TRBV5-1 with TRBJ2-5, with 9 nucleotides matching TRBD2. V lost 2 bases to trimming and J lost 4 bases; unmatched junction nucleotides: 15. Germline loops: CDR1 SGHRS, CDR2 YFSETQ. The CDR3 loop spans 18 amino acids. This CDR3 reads CASSLGESGGRGGETQYF. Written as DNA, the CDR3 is TGCGCCAGCAGCTTAGGAGAGAGCGGGGGGCGTGGTGGAGAGACCCAGTACTTC. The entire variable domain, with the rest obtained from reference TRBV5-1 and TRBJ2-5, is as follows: KAGVTQTPRYLIKTRGQQVTLSCSPISGHRSVSWYQQTPGQGLQFLFEYFSETQRNKGNFPGRFSGRQFSNSRSEMNVSTLELGDSALYLCASSLGESGGRGGETQYFGPGTRLLVL.

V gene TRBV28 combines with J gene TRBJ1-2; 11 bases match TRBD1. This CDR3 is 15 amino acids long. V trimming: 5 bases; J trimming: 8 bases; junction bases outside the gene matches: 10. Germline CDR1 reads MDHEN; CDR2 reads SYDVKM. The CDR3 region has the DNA TGTGCCAGCAGTAAAGCCGGGACAGGGGGAAGAGGCTACACCTTC. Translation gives CASSKAGTGGRGYTF.

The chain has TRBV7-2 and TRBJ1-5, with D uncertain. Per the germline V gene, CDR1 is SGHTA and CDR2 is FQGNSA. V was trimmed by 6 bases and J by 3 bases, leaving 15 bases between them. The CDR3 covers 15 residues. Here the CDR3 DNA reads TGTGCCAGCAGTTTCGTCGCGGGCCCCAATCAGCCCCAGCATTTT. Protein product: CASSFVAGPNQPQHF.

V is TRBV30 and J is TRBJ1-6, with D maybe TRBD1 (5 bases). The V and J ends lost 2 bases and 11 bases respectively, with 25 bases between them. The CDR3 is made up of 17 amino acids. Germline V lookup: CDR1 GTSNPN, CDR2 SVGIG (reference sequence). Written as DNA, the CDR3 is TGTGCCTGGAGTCCCGGCCTCACAAGGGGTGAGATTGCACCCCTCCACTTT. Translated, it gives CAWSPGLTRGEIAPLHF.

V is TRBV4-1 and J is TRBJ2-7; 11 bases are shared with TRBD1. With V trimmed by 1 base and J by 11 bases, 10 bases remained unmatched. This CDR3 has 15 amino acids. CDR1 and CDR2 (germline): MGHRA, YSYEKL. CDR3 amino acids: CASSQGKGQGAIEYF. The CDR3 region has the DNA TGCGCCAGCAGCCAAGGAAAAGGACAGGGGGCTATTGAGTACTTC.

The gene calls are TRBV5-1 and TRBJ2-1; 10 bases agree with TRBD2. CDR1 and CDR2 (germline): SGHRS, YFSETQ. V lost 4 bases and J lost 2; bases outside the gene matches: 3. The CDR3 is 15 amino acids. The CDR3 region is CASSLSGGTYNEQFF. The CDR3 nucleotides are TGCGCCAGCAGCCTTAGCGGGGGGACCTACAATGAGCAGTTCTTC.

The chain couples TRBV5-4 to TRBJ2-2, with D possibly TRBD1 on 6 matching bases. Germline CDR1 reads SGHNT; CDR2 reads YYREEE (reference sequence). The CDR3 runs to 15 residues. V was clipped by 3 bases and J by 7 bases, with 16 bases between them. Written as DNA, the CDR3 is TGTGCCAGCAGCTCACCGGGACACCGCAACGGGGAGCTGTTTTTT. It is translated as CASSSPGHRNGELFF. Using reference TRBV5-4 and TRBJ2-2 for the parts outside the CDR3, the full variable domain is ETGVTQSPTHLIKTRGQQVTLRCSSQSGHNTVSWYQQALGQGPQFIFQYYREEENGRGNFPPRFSGLQFPNYSSELNVNALELDDSALYLCASSSPGHRNGELFFGEGSRLTVL.

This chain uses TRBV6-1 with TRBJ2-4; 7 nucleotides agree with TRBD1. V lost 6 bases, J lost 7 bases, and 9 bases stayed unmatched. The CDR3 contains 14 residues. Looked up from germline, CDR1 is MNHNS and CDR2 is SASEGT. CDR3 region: CASRSLRRGNIQYF. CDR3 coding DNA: TGTGCCAGCAGATCCCTTCGCAGGGGGAACATTCAGTACTTC.

Here the CDR3 DNA reads TGTGCCAGCAGCAAGGACTCGAGGGAGACCCAGTACTTC. Translated: CASSKDSRETQYF. V and J are TRBV14 and TRBJ2-5, with a possible D match to TRBD2 (5 bases). V lost 5 bases and J lost 5, with 12 bases in between. The CDR3 covers 13 residues. Germline CDR1 reads SGHDN; CDR2 reads FVKESK.

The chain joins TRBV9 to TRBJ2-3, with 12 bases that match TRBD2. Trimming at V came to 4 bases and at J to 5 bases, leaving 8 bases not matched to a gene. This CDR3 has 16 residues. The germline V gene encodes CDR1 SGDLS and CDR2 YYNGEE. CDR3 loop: CASSPRETSGGDTQYF. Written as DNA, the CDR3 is TGTGCCAGCAGCCCGCGGGAGACTAGCGGGGGAGATACGCAGTATTTT. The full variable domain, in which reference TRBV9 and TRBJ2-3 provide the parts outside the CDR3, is DSGVTQTPKHLITATGQRVTLRCSPRSGDLSVYWYQQSLDQGLQFLIQYYNGEERAKGNILERFSAQQFPDLHSELNLSSLELGDSALYFCASSPRETSGGDTQYFGPGTRLTVL.

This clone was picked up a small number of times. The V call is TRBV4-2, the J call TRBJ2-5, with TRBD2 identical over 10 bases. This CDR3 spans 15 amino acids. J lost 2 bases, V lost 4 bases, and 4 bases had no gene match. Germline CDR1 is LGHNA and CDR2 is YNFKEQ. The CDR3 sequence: CASSPSGGYQETQYF. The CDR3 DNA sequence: TGTGCCAGCAGCCCTAGCGGGGGATATCAAGAGACCCAGTACTTC.

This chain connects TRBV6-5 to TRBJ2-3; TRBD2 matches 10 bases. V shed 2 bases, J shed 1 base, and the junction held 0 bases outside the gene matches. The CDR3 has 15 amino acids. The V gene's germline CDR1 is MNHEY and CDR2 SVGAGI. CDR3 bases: TGTGCCAGCAGTTACGGGACTAGCGGCACAGATACGCAGTATTTT. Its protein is CASSYGTSGTDTQYF.

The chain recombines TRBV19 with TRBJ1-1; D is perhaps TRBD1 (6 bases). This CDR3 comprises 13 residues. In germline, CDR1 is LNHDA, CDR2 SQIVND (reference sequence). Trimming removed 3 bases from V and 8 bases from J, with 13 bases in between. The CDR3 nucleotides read TGTGCCAGTAGTATCCGACAGGCTAGAGAAGCTTTCTTT. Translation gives CASSIRQAREAFF.